This section outlines one T cell receptor beta chain sequence together with its context. The antigen is unknown. This specimen belongs to a study of T-cell reconstitution after alpha-beta-depleted transplantation in children. Using unique molecular identifiers, the investigators prepared the TCRbeta library. TCRdb analysed the PCR reads with MiXCR anew, one entry per CDR3 protein. The repertoire holds around 490,000 distinct CDR3 sequences, over 10% seen once, with 11% to 15% in the top ten. V trimming: 5 bases; J trimming: 6 bases; junction bases outside the gene matches: 12. CDR1 is DFQATT, CDR2 SNEGSKA, per germline (reference sequence). The length of the CDR3 is 16 residues. Study outcomes and limitations: T-cell numbers and diversity, one year after transplant, stemmed largely from T cells that were newly produced. Reported findings indicate that, about two months after transplant, alpha-beta T cells came from several hundred expanded clones, which were derived from non-depleted graft cells. Surviving recipient cells, namely T cells and thymic progenitors, were the source of high day-60 TCRbeta diversity in some patients.

This receptor was obtained from a female patient aged 2 to 10 who had a stem cell transplant for aplastic anemia, so the T cells may come from the graft donor. The V gene is TRBV20-1, the J gene TRBJ2-5; 13 nucleotides line up with TRBD2. The sequencing here drew on PBMCs, mostly from graft donor cells, taken 180 days after TCRalphabeta/CD19-depleted stem cell transplant. The CDR3, as DNA: TGCAGTGCTCCTCCGGGACTAGCGGGAAAGGGAAAGACCCAGTACTTC. This gives the protein CSAPPGLAGKGKTQYF.